The source of this TCR beta chain is a study of cytomegalovirus exposure and HLA in healthy donors. Whole-study findings and limits: Among TCR sequences, most were rare, though some public TCRs appeared in many donors. Among TCR beta chains, those listed as cytomegalovirus-associated numbered 164.

This CDR3 spans 15 amino acids. The germline CDR1 and CDR2 sequences are SGHTA and FQGNSA. J was trimmed by 5 bases and V by 5 bases; bases with no gene match: 8. Only one count was recorded for this clone. The antigen is undetermined. The same CDR3 can be traced to other DNA sequences in this sample. Assay used: immunoSEQ multiplex PCR; TCRdb lists only in-frame clones, some missing. The sample holds around 300,000 clones, approximately 88% seen once. This receptor was obtained from a man aged 30-40 years in good health and CMV-seronegative. The chain carries TRBV7-2 and TRBJ1-4; TRBD1 matches 7 bases. The source material was PBMCs. The CDR3 loop is CASSPQGGTNEKLFF. The CDR3, as DNA: TGTGCCAGCAGCCCCCAGGGGGGTACCAATGAAAAACTGTTTTTT.